The 17 T cell receptor beta chains reported below all come from one sample, sequenced in a study of T cells after posttransplantation cyclophosphamide. Treatment was busulfan-fludarabine conditioning, a marrow graft, and cyclophosphamide on days +3 and +4. This table comes from immunoSEQ multiplex PCR, and its TCRdb copy is limited to in-frame clones, with some not included. The profile shows some 10,000 clones, roughly 80% of them singletons. Specimen: PBMCs, collected approximately 1,900 days after a stem cell transplant with posttransplant cyclophosphamide. These receptors all come from a female patient in her thirties or forties who received an allogeneic stem cell transplant from a related donor, was CMV-positive, and had no GVHD. Some T cells may trace back to the graft donor.

This chain links TRBV6-5 with TRBJ2-7, with D perhaps matching TRBD2 (6 bases). This CDR3 comprises 14 residues. V shed 0 bases and J shed 2 bases, with 8 bases lying between them. Germline CDR1 MNHEY, CDR2 SVGAGI. CDR3 sequence reads: CASSYSGGTYEQYF. The CDR3 DNA sequence: TGTGCCAGCAGTTACTCGGGAGGAACCTACGAGCAGTACTTC.

This chain links TRBV7-8 with TRBJ1-2; D is ambiguous. V shed 5 bases and J shed 0 bases, with 13 bases lying between them. The CDR3 has 15 amino acids. Germline-derived CDR1 and CDR2 are SGHVS and FQNEAQ. The CDR3: CASSTYRVANYGYTF. CDR3 bases: TGTGCCAGCAGCACGTACCGGGTGGCTAACTATGGCTACACCTTC.

The V call is TRBV21-1, the J call TRBJ2-7; the table assigns TRBD1, which was not confirmed against the DNA. TRBV21-1 is a recognized pseudogene. The CDR3 totals 13 residues. CDR3 coding DNA: TGTGCCTCCGACACAGGGACCTTCTACGAGCAGTACTTC. It specifies CASDTGTFYEQYF.

The genes are TRBV5-5 and TRBJ1-5; 8 bases line up with TRBD1. Germline V gives CDR1 SGHKS, CDR2 YYEKEE (reference sequence). After removal of 3 bases from V and 8 bases from J, the junction contained 10 bases not matched to a gene. The CDR3 totals 15 residues. For the CDR3, the DNA is TGTGCCAGCAGCTGGACAGGGTTTGTAGTTGAGCCCCAGCATTTT. Protein product: CASSWTGFVVEPQHF.

This clone was counted between two and nine times. The V gene is TRBV5-5, the J gene TRBJ2-5, with a weak D call TRBD2 (5 bases). The ends were cut back, 0 bases at V and 4 bases at J, with 13 bases in the middle. The CDR3 spans 15 residues. Germline CDR1 reads SGHKS; CDR2 reads YYEKEE (reference sequence). In nucleotides, the CDR3 is TGTGCCAGCAGCTTGGCTGAACTAGACCTAGAGACCCAGTACTTC. This gives the protein CASSLAELDLETQYF.

The rearrangement uses TRBV7-9 and TRBJ1-1; D gene uncertain. V was pared by 5 bases and J by 4 bases, with 11 bases between. There are 13 residues in the CDR3. CDR1 SEHNR and CDR2 FQNEAQ come from the germline V gene (reference sequence). The CDR3 reads CASSLPFGTEAFF. In DNA form, the CDR3 reads TGTGCCAGCAGCCTCCCGTTCGGCACTGAAGCTTTCTTT. Filled out from reference TRBV7-9 and TRBJ1-1, the complete variable domain reads DTGVSQNPRHKITKRGQNVTFRCDPISEHNRLYWYRQTLGQGPEFLTYFQNEAQLEKSRLLSDRFSAERPKGSFSTLEIQRTEQGDSAMYLCASSLPFGTEAFFGQGTRLTVV.

V gene TRBV19 combines with J gene TRBJ2-1; 11 nucleotides agree with TRBD2. The CDR3 covers 16 residues. J lost 6 bases, V lost 4 bases, and 8 bases had no gene match. Germline V gives CDR1 LNHDA, CDR2 SQIVND (reference sequence). CDR3 protein: CASSKSTSGVVNEQFF. CDR3 DNA: TGTGCCAGTAGTAAGTCGACTAGCGGGGTTGTCAATGAGCAGTTCTTC.

CDR3 sequence: CASSLARGLRGETQYF. The CDR3 nucleotides are TGTGCCAGCAGCTTGGCTAGGGGTTTAAGGGGAGAGACCCAGTACTTC. The chain joins TRBV5-4 to TRBJ2-5, with a possible D match to TRBD1 (5 bases). Trimming stripped 0 bases from V and 4 bases from J, with 16 bases between. The germline gives CDR1 SGHNT, CDR2 YYREEE (reference sequence). CDR3 length equals 16 residues.

The chain joins TRBV2 to TRBJ2-3, with 9 bases aligning to TRBD1. The J segment lost 5 bases and the V segment lost 6 bases, leaving 3 bases of the junction unmatched. Germline values: CDR1 SNHLY, CDR2 FYNNEI. The CDR3 consists of 13 residues. The CDR3 DNA reads TGTGCCAGCAGACCGACAGGGGGAGATACGCAGTATTTT. Amino acids: CASRPTGGDTQYF.

In its sample, this clone was seen a few times. The chain carries TRBV4-2 and TRBJ2-7, with D possibly TRBD2 on 6 matching bases. The CDR3 is 16 amino acids. V was pared by 1 base and J by 4 bases, with 17 bases between. Germline CDR1 reads LGHNA; CDR2 reads YNFKEQ. CDR3: CASSQARGLPFYEQYF. The CDR3 DNA sequence: TGTGCCAGCAGCCAAGCTAGGGGACTCCCATTTTACGAGCAGTACTTC.

The chain carries TRBV11-2 and TRBJ2-5; TRBD2 might be the D (7 bases). The DNA matches TRBJ2-7 better at its end, which makes the J call doubtful. Germline values: CDR1 SGHAT, CDR2 FQNNGV. The CDR3 loop spans 15 amino acids. The CDR3 sequence is CASSLAGDYSYEQYF. In DNA, the CDR3 is TGTGCCAGCAGCTTAGCAGGGGACTATTCCTACGAGCAGTACTTC.

The V gene is TRBV15, the J gene TRBJ1-4; weak D call: TRBD1 (6 bases). The CDR3 has 16 amino acids. V lost 2 bases and J 1 base, leaving 11 bases between the germline ends. Germline V lookup: CDR1 LNHNV, CDR2 YYDKDF (reference sequence). CDR3 sequence (DNA): TGTGCCACCAGCAGACGAAACAGGGTAACTAATGAAAAACTGTTTTTT. Protein: CATSRRNRVTNEKLFF.

The CDR3 spells CASSPDGLADTDEQYF. The CDR3 DNA sequence: TGTGCCAGCAGCCCTGACGGACTAGCGGACACCGACGAGCAGTACTTC. V usage is TRBV4-2 and J usage is TRBJ2-7; TRBD2 matches at 10 bases. V was clipped by 4 bases and J by 5 bases; unmatched bases: 11. This CDR3 is 16 amino acids long. The V gene's germline CDR1 is LGHNA and CDR2 YNFKEQ.

J is TRBJ2-5 and V is TRBV5-4; 12 bases line up with TRBD2. Looked up from germline, CDR1 is SGHNT and CDR2 is YYREEE (reference sequence). This CDR3 comprises 16 residues. V trimming: 4 bases; J trimming: 1 base; junction bases outside the gene matches: 5. CDR3 DNA sequence: TGTGCCAGCAGCCTGACTAGCGGGGGACCCCAAGAGACCCAGTACTTC. Encoded protein: CASSLTSGGPQETQYF.

The chain recombines TRBV4-1 with TRBJ2-3; 7 positions match TRBD2. This CDR3 spans 15 amino acids. V shed 0 bases and J 3 bases; nucleotides not matched to a gene: 3. The germline V gene has CDR1 MGHRA and CDR2 YSYEKL. CDR3 sequence reads: CASSQEVGGTDTQYF. The CDR3 coding sequence is TGCGCCAGCAGCCAAGAGGTGGGAGGGACAGATACGCAGTATTTT.

The V gene is TRBV5-1, the J gene TRBJ1-1, with 9 positions matching TRBD1. Germline loops: CDR1 SGHRS, CDR2 YFSETQ. The CDR3 contains 17 residues. V trimming: 4 bases; J trimming: 0 bases; junction bases outside the gene matches: 10. CDR3 DNA sequence: TGCGCCAGCAGCGGATGGGACAGGGCCACTATGAACACTGAAGCTTTCTTT. It yields the protein CASSGWDRATMNTEAFF.

The chain joins TRBV7-8 to TRBJ2-3; 7 bases line up with TRBD1. J lost 6 bases, V lost 5 bases, and 14 bases had no gene match. Germline CDR1 and CDR2: SGHVS and FQNEAQ. The CDR3 contains 16 residues. The CDR3 protein is CASSLQWQGVGDTQYF. CDR3 in DNA: TGTGCCAGCAGCCTCCAGTGGCAGGGGGTCGGGGATACGCAGTATTTT.